This TCR beta chain is from a study of blood T cells in healthy people across ages. A second PCR of roughly 7 to 11 cycles used a sample-barcoded 5' primer and a J-beta primer mix. A single record per CDR3 protein comes from TCRdb applying MiXCR to the 5' RACE reads. Of around 1.7 million distinct CDR3 sequences in the sample, over 25% were seen once. A remark on this clonotype: The target antigen is unknown.

Study findings and constraints: As age increased, TCR beta diversity per million T cells fell in a roughly linear fashion. Researchers said unsorted PBMCs prevented a conclusive naive versus antigen-experienced comparison. Long-lived donors carried more naive CD4+ cells and greater diversity than aged donors.

Sequencing was done on a sample of blood. The sequence derives from a woman aged 25 to 39 in good health.

This chain's CDR3 is CASSFRFGRPDEQFF. The CDR3 DNA reads as TGTGCCAGCAGTTTTAGGTTTGGACGACCCGATGAGCAGTTCTTC. The chain carries TRBV27 and TRBJ2-1; unclear D gene. Trimming took 3 bases from V and 8 from J, leaving 17 bases between them. Germline-derived CDR1 and CDR2 are MNHEY and SMNVEV (reference sequence). The CDR3 totals 15 residues.